The 3 T cell receptor beta chains presented below share a single source sample, sequenced in a study of identical twins. In TCRdb, the 5' RACE reads were re-called with MiXCR into one record per CDR3 protein. The data show around 1.7 million distinct CDR3 sequences, around 29% seen once. The sequenced material came from cord blood. These receptor sequences come from a newborn girl in good health.

The chain combines TRBV5-1 with TRBJ2-3, with D perhaps matching TRBD1 (5 bases). The CDR3 runs to 16 residues. Germline CDR1 SGHRS, CDR2 YFSETQ. Trimming cost V 4 bases and J 6 bases, with 21 bases left between them. CDR3 DNA sequence: TGCGCCAGCAGCCTCACACCCGGACATATAAGGGATACGCAGTATTTT. It translates to CASSLTPGHIRDTQYF.

This clonotype was seen many times. CDR3 coding DNA: TGCGCCAGCAGCTTGGGGGTAAGCGGAGATAGCACAGATACGCAGTATTTT. Protein: CASSLGVSGDSTDTQYF. This sequence joins TRBV5-1 and TRBJ2-3; maybe TRBD2 (5 bases). V lost 0 bases to trimming and J lost 0 bases, with 14 bases between them. The length of the CDR3 is 17 residues. CDR1 is SGHRS, CDR2 YFSETQ, per germline. The full variable domain, its missing parts supplied by reference TRBV5-1 and TRBJ2-3, is KAGVTQTPRYLIKTRGQQVTLSCSPISGHRSVSWYQQTPGQGLQFLFEYFSETQRNKGNFPGRFSGRQFSNSRSEMNVSTLELGDSALYLCASSLGVSGDSTDTQYFGPGTRLTVL.

The chain has TRBV4-2 and TRBJ2-2; 11 bases line up with TRBD2. V gave up 1 base and J gave up 7 bases; unmatched junction bases: 14. The CDR3 loop spans 19 amino acids. Germline CDR1 is LGHNA and CDR2 is YNFKEQ. DNA of the CDR3: TGTGCCAGCAGCCAAGGGGTAGCGGGGGGGACTTTAGGTGTCGGGGAGCTGTTTTTT. Its translation: CASSQGVAGGTLGVGELFF.